Following are 19 T cell receptor beta chains from one sample sequenced in a study of control samples from healthy donors and cancer patients. Profiling relied on immunoSEQ multiplex PCR, and the TCRdb table lists in-frame clones only, not all of them. The sample shows 50,000 to 75,000 clones, approximately 85% of them seen only once. Input material: blood. These receptors were obtained from a man aged 40-49 years in good health.

This clone appeared a few times. This rearrangement joins TRBV5-4 to TRBJ1-1; D remains unclear. CDR1 and CDR2 from the germline V gene are SGHNT and YYREEE (reference sequence). V lost 2 bases and J 1 base, leaving 12 bases between the germline ends. The CDR3 consists of 15 residues. DNA of the CDR3: TGTGCCAGCAGCTTAGACGGAAGGAGGAACACTGAAGCTTTCTTT. Encoded protein: CASSLDGRRNTEAFF.

The rearrangement links TRBV19 to TRBJ1-5, with a weak D call TRBD1 (6 bases). V gave up 10 bases and J gave up 4 bases, with 17 bases separating them. Germline assignment: CDR1 LNHDA and CDR2 SQIVND (reference sequence). This CDR3 contains 14 residues. CDR3 residues: CATQGDRNNQPQHF. The CDR3 DNA sequence: TGTGCCACCCAAGGAGACAGGAATAATCAGCCCCAGCATTTT.

The rearrangement joins TRBV4-3 to TRBJ2-7; tentatively, D is TRBD1 (6 bases). The V and J ends lost 8 bases and 0 bases respectively, with 17 bases between them. The germline V gene encodes CDR1 LGHNA and CDR2 YSLEER. The CDR3 is 15 amino acids. The CDR3 DNA follows: TGCGCCAGCGGGTGGATGACAGGACCCTCCTACGAGCAGTACTTC. Translation gives CASGWMTGPSYEQYF.

The chain recombines TRBV28 with TRBJ2-3; D ambiguous. CDR1 is MDHEN, CDR2 SYDVKM, per germline. This CDR3 contains 14 residues. The ends were cut back, 3 bases at V and 4 bases at J, with 11 bases in the middle. The CDR3 spells CASSFGAPPDTQYF. The CDR3 coding sequence is TGTGCCAGCAGTTTTGGAGCGCCCCCAGATACGCAGTATTTT.

V gene TRBV12-3 or TRBV12-4 combines with J gene TRBJ1-6, with D possibly being TRBD1 (6 bases). Trimming shortened V by 2 bases and J by 13 bases, and 12 bases separated the two germline ends. The CDR3 length is 13 residues. The CDR3: CASSLRGGAPLHF. For the CDR3, the DNA is TGTGCCAGCAGTTTAAGGGGGGGAGCGCCCCTCCACTTT.

The J gene is TRBJ1-6, the V gene TRBV7-9; D unresolved. Trimming removed 1 base at V and 13 bases at J, with 14 bases between. The CDR3 length is 14 residues. Germline V gene data show CDR1 as SEHNR and CDR2 as FQNEAQ (reference sequence). CDR3 in amino acids: CASSLGGRMAPLHF. DNA for the CDR3: TGTGCCAGCAGCTTAGGTGGGAGGATGGCGCCCCTCCACTTT. The variable domain in full, completed from reference TRBV7-9 and TRBJ1-6, reads DTGVSQNPRHKITKRGQNVTFRCDPISEHNRLYWYRQTLGQGPEFLTYFQNEAQLEKSRLLSDRFSAERPKGSFSTLEIQRTEQGDSAMYLCASSLGGRMAPLHFGNGTRLTVT.

This chain joins TRBV5-6 and TRBJ2-7; D possibly corresponds to TRBD1 (6 bases). Germline assignment: CDR1 SGHDT and CDR2 YYEEEE. With 0 bases removed from V and 8 bases from J, the gap between germline ends came to 12 bases. This CDR3 region has 13 residues. The CDR3 protein is CASSLALGAKQYF. The CDR3 DNA follows: TGTGCCAGCAGCTTGGCACTGGGGGCGAAGCAGTACTTC.

The CDR3 sequence is CASSRDSHYEQYF. The CDR3 DNA sequence: TGTGCCAGCAGCCGGGACAGCCACTACGAGCAGTACTTC. The chain recombines TRBV7-3 with TRBJ2-7; TRBD1 agrees at 7 bases. V shed 5 bases, J shed 3 bases, and the junction held 4 bases outside the gene matches. CDR1 and CDR2 (germline): SGHTA, FQGTGA. The CDR3 runs to 13 residues.

This clone was seen a single time. V is TRBV2 and J is TRBJ1-1, with 8 nucleotides matching TRBD1. The V gene end was trimmed by 1 base and the J gene end by 4 bases; junction bases not matched to a gene: 14. CDR3 length equals 18 residues. Germline lookup yields CDR1 SNHLY and CDR2 FYNNEI. The CDR3 DNA reads as TGTGCCAGCAGTGAAGGATTCGGCAGGGGGCGGGGATCCACTGAAGCTTTCTTT. Translation: CASSEGFGRGRGSTEAFF.

The rearrangement links TRBV7-2 to TRBJ2-6, with no clear D. V gave up 0 bases and J gave up 0 bases, with 15 bases separating them. CDR1 SGHTA and CDR2 FQGNSA come from the germline V gene. The CDR3 length is 19 residues. The CDR3 reads CASSLASALRGSGANVLTF. The DNA for the CDR3 is TGTGCCAGCAGCTTAGCATCAGCCCTGAGAGGCTCTGGGGCCAACGTCCTGACTTTC. Full variable domain (remainder filled in from reference TRBV7-2 and TRBJ2-6): GAGVSQSPSNKVTEKGKDVELRCDPISGHTALYWYRQSLGQGLEFLIYFQGNSAPDKSGLPSDRFSAERTGGSVSTLTIQRTQQEDSAVYLCASSLASALRGSGANVLTFGAGSRLTVL.

The chain couples TRBV27 to TRBJ1-2; tentative D call: TRBD1 (6 bases). This CDR3 has 14 residues. The V end was cut by 3 bases, the J end by 2 bases, with 10 bases between. Germline V gene sequence: CDR1 MNHEY, CDR2 SMNVEV (reference sequence). The CDR3 loop reads CASSFNRENYGYTF. CDR3 DNA sequence: TGTGCCAGCAGTTTTAACAGGGAAAACTATGGCTACACCTTC.

The V call is TRBV7-9, the J call TRBJ1-5; no definite D call. Trimming removed 1 base at V and 5 bases at J, with 3 bases between. Germline values: CDR1 SEHNR, CDR2 FQNEAQ (reference sequence). The CDR3 is 12 amino acids. The CDR3 protein is CASSLEDQPQHF. The CDR3 region has the DNA TGTGCCAGCAGCTTAGAAGATCAGCCCCAGCATTTT.

V usage is TRBV14 and J usage is TRBJ1-5; D gene unclear. The CDR3 length is 17 residues. Germline V lookup: CDR1 SGHDN, CDR2 FVKESK. The V end was cut by 4 bases, the J end by 0 bases, with 16 bases between. CDR3 in amino acids: CASSLDGRDSSNQPQHF. In DNA, the CDR3 is TGTGCCAGCAGCCTGGATGGGAGGGATAGTAGCAATCAGCCCCAGCATTTT.

The chain employs TRBV9 and TRBJ1-1; D remains unclear. V lost 0 bases, J lost 1 base, and 7 bases lay in between. Germline CDR1 is SGDLS and CDR2 is YYNGEE. CDR3 length: 14 residues. CDR3 coding DNA: TGTGCCAGCAGCGTAGGTCAGACGAACACTGAAGCTTTCTTT. This encodes CASSVGQTNTEAFF.

Details on this clone: At the DNA level, this CDR3 is encoded by other sequences in the same sample as well. The chain joins TRBV19 to TRBJ1-1; no clear D gene. The germline gives CDR1 LNHDA, CDR2 SQIVND (reference sequence). The CDR3 sequence is 13 residues long. The ends were cut back, 6 bases at V and 1 base at J, with 9 bases in the middle. CDR3 amino acids: CASSDRGNTEAFF. The CDR3 nucleotides are TGTGCCAGTAGCGACCGGGGGAACACTGAAGCTTTCTTT.

The V gene is TRBV5-1, the J gene TRBJ2-1, with TRBD1 matching over 7 bases. Germline values: CDR1 SGHRS, CDR2 YFSETQ. The CDR3 is made up of 15 amino acids. V was clipped by 2 bases and J by 5 bases; unmatched bases: 7. The CDR3 reads CASSLEGANHNEQFF. Written as DNA, the CDR3 is TGCGCCAGCAGCTTAGAGGGGGCGAATCACAATGAGCAGTTCTTC.

The gene calls are TRBV19 and TRBJ1-3, with D uncertain. The CDR3 length is 15 residues. V was pared by 5 bases and J by 0 bases, with 11 bases between. Germline V gives CDR1 LNHDA, CDR2 SQIVND (reference sequence). In DNA, the CDR3 is TGTGCCAGTAGTCCGACGGGGAGCTCTGGAAACACCATATATTTT. Protein product: CASSPTGSSGNTIYF.

CDR3 sequence: CSVPGLGRDNEQFF. CDR3 coding DNA: TGCAGCGTTCCAGGACTAGGGAGGGACAATGAGCAGTTCTTC. The V call is TRBV29-1, the J call TRBJ2-1, with 7 positions matching TRBD2. CDR1 is SQVTM and CDR2 is ANQGSEA in the germline V gene. J gave up 5 bases and V 5 bases, and 9 bases lay outside the gene matches. The length of the CDR3 is 14 residues.

The CDR3 coding sequence is TGTGCCAGCAGCTTAAGAGGGGAGCGGGGTACGCAGTATTTT. It codes for CASSLRGERGTQYF. V usage is TRBV7-3 and J usage is TRBJ2-3; 7 bases align to TRBD2. After removal of 1 base from V and 8 bases from J, the junction contained 6 bases not matched to a gene. The CDR3 extends over 14 amino acids. Germline V gene sequence: CDR1 SGHTA, CDR2 FQGTGA.